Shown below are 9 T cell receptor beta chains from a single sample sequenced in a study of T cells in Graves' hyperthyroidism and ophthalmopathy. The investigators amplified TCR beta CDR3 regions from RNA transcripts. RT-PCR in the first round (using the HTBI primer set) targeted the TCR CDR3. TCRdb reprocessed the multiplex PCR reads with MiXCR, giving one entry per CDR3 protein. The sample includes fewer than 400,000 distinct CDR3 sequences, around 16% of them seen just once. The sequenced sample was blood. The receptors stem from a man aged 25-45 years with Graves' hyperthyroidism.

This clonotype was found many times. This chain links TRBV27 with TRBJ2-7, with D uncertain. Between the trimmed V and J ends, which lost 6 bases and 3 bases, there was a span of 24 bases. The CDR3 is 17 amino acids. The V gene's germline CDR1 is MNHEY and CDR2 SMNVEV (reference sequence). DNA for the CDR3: TGTGCCAGCAGCCCTCTAGTGGGTGGGGAATTTTTCTACGAGCAGTACTTC. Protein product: CASSPLVGGEFFYEQYF.

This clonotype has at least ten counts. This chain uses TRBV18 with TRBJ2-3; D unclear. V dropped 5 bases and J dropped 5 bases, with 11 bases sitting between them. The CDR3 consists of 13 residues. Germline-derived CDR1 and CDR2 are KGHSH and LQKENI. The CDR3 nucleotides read TGTGCCAGCTCAAACGAGGTAGGAGATACGCAGTATTTT. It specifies CASSNEVGDTQYF.

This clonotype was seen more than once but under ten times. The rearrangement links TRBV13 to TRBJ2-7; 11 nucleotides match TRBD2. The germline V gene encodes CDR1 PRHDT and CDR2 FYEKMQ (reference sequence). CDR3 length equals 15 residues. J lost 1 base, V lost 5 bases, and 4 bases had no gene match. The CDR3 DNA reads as TGTGCCAGCAGCGTTAGCGGGGGGGGGTCCTACGAGCAGTACTTC. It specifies CASSVSGGGSYEQYF. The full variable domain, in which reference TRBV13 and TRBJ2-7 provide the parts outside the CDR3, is AAGVIQSPRHLIKEKRETATLKCYPIPRHDTVYWYQQGPGQDPQFLISFYEKMQSDKGSIPDRFSAQQFSDYHSELNMSSLELGDSALYFCASSVSGGGSYEQYFGPGTRLTVT.

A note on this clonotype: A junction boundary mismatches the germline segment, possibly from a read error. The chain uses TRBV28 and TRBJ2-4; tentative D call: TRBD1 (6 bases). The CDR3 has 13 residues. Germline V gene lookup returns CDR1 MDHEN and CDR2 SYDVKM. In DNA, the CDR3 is TGTACCAGCAGCCCTTGGACAGAAAACATTCAGTACTTC. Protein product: CTSSPWTENIQYF.

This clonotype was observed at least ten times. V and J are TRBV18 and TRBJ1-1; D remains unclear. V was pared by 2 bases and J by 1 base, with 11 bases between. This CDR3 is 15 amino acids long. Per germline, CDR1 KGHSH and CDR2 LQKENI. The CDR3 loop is CASSPRPVENTEAFF. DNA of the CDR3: TGTGCCAGCTCACCAAGGCCGGTAGAGAACACTGAAGCTTTCTTT.

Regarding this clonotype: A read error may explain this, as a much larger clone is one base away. CDR3 sequence reads: CASSPSWASETQYF. In DNA form, the CDR3 reads TGTGCCAGCAGCCCCTCCTGGGCCTCAGAGACCCAGTACTTC. J is TRBJ2-5 and V is TRBV11-3; D is unclear. Trimming took off 5 bases at V and 4 bases at J, with 14 bases between the two ends. Germline V lookup: CDR1 SGHNT, CDR2 YENEEA. This CDR3 is built from 14 residues. The full variable domain, with the rest looked up from reference TRBV11-3 and TRBJ2-5, is EAGVVQSPRYKIIEKKQPVAFWCNPISGHNTLYWYLQNLGQGPELLIRYENEEAVDDSQLPKDRFSAERLKGVDSTLKIQPAELGDSAVYLCASSPSWASETQYFGPGTRLLVL.

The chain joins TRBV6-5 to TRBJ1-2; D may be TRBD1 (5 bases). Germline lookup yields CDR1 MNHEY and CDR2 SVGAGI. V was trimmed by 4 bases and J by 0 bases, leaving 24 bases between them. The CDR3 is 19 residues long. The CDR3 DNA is TGTGCCAGCAGTTCGCACCATCGCCGGGACCGAAGAGCTAACTATGGCTACACCTTC. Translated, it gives CASSSHHRRDRRANYGYTF.

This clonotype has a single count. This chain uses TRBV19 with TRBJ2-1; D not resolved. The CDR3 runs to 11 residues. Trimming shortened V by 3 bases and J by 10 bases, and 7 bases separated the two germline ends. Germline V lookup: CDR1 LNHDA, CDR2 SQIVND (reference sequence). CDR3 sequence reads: CASSITGEQFF. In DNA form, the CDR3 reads TGTGCCAGTAGTATTACCGGGGAGCAGTTCTTC.

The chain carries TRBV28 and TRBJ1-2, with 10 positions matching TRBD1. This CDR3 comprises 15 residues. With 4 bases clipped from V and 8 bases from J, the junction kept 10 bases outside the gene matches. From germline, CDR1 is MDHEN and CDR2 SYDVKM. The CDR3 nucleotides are TGTGCCAGCAGTTACCCCGGGACAGGGGAGAGGGGCTACACCTTC. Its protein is CASSYPGTGERGYTF.